A single sample gave rise to the 17 T cell receptor beta chains below, sequenced in a study of shared clonotypes between healthy human individuals. CD45RO-negative cells were positively selected for CCR7, leaving out terminally differentiated effector memory CD45RA+ cells. TCRdb's copy holds only in-frame clones and misses some; the assay was immunoSEQ multiplex PCR. The table records about 700,000 clones, under 95% of them present only once. The sequencing input was naive CD8+ T cells sorted from blood. These receptors originate from a young man in good health.

This clone appeared once. The rearrangement joins TRBV2 to TRBJ1-1, with unresolved D. CDR1 and CDR2 from the germline V gene are SNHLY and FYNNEI. The V and J ends lost 4 bases and 4 bases respectively, with 4 bases between them. This CDR3 region has 11 residues. CDR3 amino acids: CASSASTEAFF. As DNA, the CDR3 is TGTGCCAGCAGTGCCAGCACTGAAGCTTTCTTT.

The gene calls are TRBV15 and TRBJ2-1; 8 positions match TRBD2. The J segment lost 6 bases and the V segment lost 4 bases, leaving 5 bases of the junction unmatched. Germline CDR1 is LNHNV and CDR2 is YYDKDF (reference sequence). This CDR3 has 14 residues. CDR3 loop: CATSIRTSFNEQFF. The CDR3 DNA reads TGTGCCACCAGCATACGGACTAGCTTCAATGAGCAGTTCTTC.

V gene TRBV7-9 combines with J gene TRBJ2-3; weak D call: TRBD2 (7 bases). Per germline, CDR1 SEHNR and CDR2 FQNEAQ (reference sequence). The V gene lost 8 bases and the J gene lost 11 bases, with 17 bases spanning the gap. The CDR3 is 12 amino acids. Here the CDR3 DNA reads TGTGCCAGCTCCCCCGGGGGGCGAGAGCAGTATTTT. Translation gives CASSPGGREQYF.

The rearrangement uses TRBV4-2 and TRBJ2-7; 13 bases map to TRBD2. CDR3 size: 20 residues. CDR1 is LGHNA, CDR2 YNFKEQ, per germline. Trimming cost V 0 bases and J 3 bases; bases outside gene matches: 14. CDR3 residues: CASSQDTIGTSGTSSYEQYF. CDR3 in DNA: TGTGCCAGCAGCCAAGACACGATTGGGACTAGCGGGACCTCAAGCTACGAGCAGTACTTC.

The CDR3 region is CASSLGAGVNYGYTF. CDR3 nucleotides: TGTGCCAGCAGCTTAGGAGCAGGGGTTAACTATGGCTACACCTTC. V is TRBV7-9 and J is TRBJ1-2; TRBD1 might be the D (6 bases). Germline-derived CDR1 and CDR2 are SEHNR and FQNEAQ (reference sequence). Trimming stripped 1 base from V and 1 base from J, with 10 bases between. This CDR3 has 15 amino acids.

V is TRBV11-2 and J is TRBJ1-5, with D hard to call. The CDR3 is made up of 13 amino acids. Per the germline V gene, CDR1 is SGHAT and CDR2 is FQNNGV. V was pared by 4 bases and J by 5 bases, with 9 bases between. CDR3 nucleotide sequence: TGTGCCAGCAGCTCAGAAGGAGATCAGCCCCAGCATTTT. Protein product: CASSSEGDQPQHF. Together with reference TRBV11-2 and TRBJ1-5, the CDR3 gives the full variable domain: EAGVAQSPRYKIIEKRQSVAFWCNPISGHATLYWYQQILGQGPKLLIQFQNNGVVDDSQLPKDRFSAERLKGVDSTLKIQPAKLEDSAVYLCASSSEGDQPQHFGDGTRLSIL.

The CDR3 region is CASSPISSYEQYF. CDR3 DNA sequence: TGTGCCAGCAGCCCCATTAGCTCCTACGAGCAGTACTTC. The J gene is TRBJ2-7, the V gene TRBV7-9; D ambiguous. CDR1 and CDR2 from the germline V gene are SEHNR and FQNEAQ (reference sequence). V was pared by 5 bases and J by 0 bases, with 8 bases between. The CDR3 runs 13 residues. Full variable domain (rest looked up from reference TRBV7-9 and TRBJ2-7): DTGVSQNPRHKITKRGQNVTFRCDPISEHNRLYWYRQTLGQGPEFLTYFQNEAQLEKSRLLSDRFSAERPKGSFSTLEIQRTEQGDSAMYLCASSPISSYEQYFGPGTRLTVT.

Here the CDR3 reads CASSPDGDTNYGYTF. Written as DNA, the CDR3 is TGTGCCAGCAGCCCGGATGGGGACACCAACTATGGCTACACCTTC. The chain has TRBV7-9 and TRBJ1-2, with D perhaps TRBD1 (6 bases). This CDR3 region has 15 residues. CDR1 and CDR2 from the germline V gene are SEHNR and FQNEAQ (reference sequence). Trimming took 5 bases from V and 2 from J, leaving 15 bases between them.

The chain carries TRBV7-9 and TRBJ2-7; D perhaps matches TRBD1 (5 bases). The CDR3 consists of 15 residues. Germline V CDR1 and CDR2: SEHNR, FQNEAQ (reference sequence). V was trimmed by 0 bases and J by 2 bases, leaving 11 bases between them. The CDR3 nucleotides are TGTGCCAGCAGCTTAGCCTTAGACAGAGCCTACGAGCAGTACTTC. Its protein is CASSLALDRAYEQYF.

Regarding this clone: In the same sample, other DNA sequences code for this CDR3. This chain connects TRBV27 to TRBJ2-7; the D is unclear. CDR3 length equals 13 residues. V dropped 0 bases and J dropped 3 bases, with 6 bases sitting between them. Germline CDR1 is MNHEY and CDR2 is SMNVEV (reference sequence). The CDR3 region has the DNA TGTGCCAGCAGTTTATCGAGCGTCTACGAGCAGTACTTC. Translation gives CASSLSSVYEQYF.

V and J are TRBV28 and TRBJ2-7; D tentatively reads TRBD1 or TRBD2 (5 bases each). The V gene's germline CDR1 is MDHEN and CDR2 SYDVKM. V lost 2 bases and J 1 base, leaving 9 bases between the germline ends. This CDR3 is 14 amino acids long. This CDR3 reads CASSLEGFSYEQYF. The CDR3 region has the DNA TGTGCCAGCAGTTTAGAGGGGTTTTCCTACGAGCAGTACTTC.

The V gene is TRBV29-1, the J gene TRBJ2-1; no firm D call. With 2 bases removed from V and 10 bases from J, the gap between germline ends came to 12 bases. Germline lookup yields CDR1 SQVTM and CDR2 ANQGSEA. The CDR3 sequence is 12 residues long. CDR3 DNA sequence: TGCAGCGTTGAATTGCATCTTTGGGAGCAGTTCTTC. Protein: CSVELHLWEQFF.

CDR3: CASSTTGPLSDTQYF. The CDR3 coding sequence is TGTGCCAGCAGTACGACAGGGCCCCTTTCAGATACGCAGTATTTT. The chain is built from TRBV5-4 and TRBJ2-3; 7 nucleotides agree with TRBD1. Trimming cost V 5 bases and J 4 bases; bases outside gene matches: 10. In germline, CDR1 is SGHNT, CDR2 YYREEE (reference sequence). The CDR3 loop spans 15 amino acids.

This chain joins TRBV5-6 and TRBJ2-1; 8 positions agree with TRBD2. Trimming removed 1 base from V and 5 bases from J; junction bases left unmatched: 17. Germline lookup yields CDR1 SGHDT and CDR2 YYEEEE. This CDR3 contains 19 residues. CDR3: CASSLSGGEREYENNEQFF. The CDR3 bases are TGTGCCAGCAGCTTGTCCGGTGGAGAGCGGGAGTACGAAAACAATGAGCAGTTCTTC.

The CDR3 sequence: CASSVSPTGTRYEQYF. The DNA for the CDR3 is TGTGCCAGCAGTGTTTCCCCCACGGGGACCCGCTACGAGCAGTACTTC. The chain employs TRBV6-1 and TRBJ2-7; D may match TRBD1 or TRBD2 (5 bases each). The CDR3 extends over 16 amino acids. The ends were cut back, 4 bases at V and 3 bases at J, with 19 bases in the middle. The V gene's germline CDR1 is MNHNS and CDR2 SASEGT.

This clone was found once. The chain links TRBV27 to TRBJ2-2; D unclear. Per the germline V gene, CDR1 is MNHEY and CDR2 is SMNVEV (reference sequence). The CDR3 has 18 residues. The ends were cut back, 8 bases at V and 7 bases at J, with 29 bases in the middle. CDR3 residues: CASAVSGSANLFGGELFF. The CDR3 coding sequence is TGTGCCAGCGCAGTTTCCGGTTCTGCCAACCTCTTTGGCGGGGAGCTGTTTTTT.

Points on this clone: The sample contains more than one DNA sequence encoding this CDR3. The rearrangement links TRBV4-1 to TRBJ2-3; unclear D gene. From germline, CDR1 is MGHRA and CDR2 YSYEKL. CDR3 length: 13 amino acids. V gave up 1 base and J gave up 0 bases, with 2 bases separating them. Here the CDR3 DNA reads TGCGCCAGCAGCCAAGGGAGCACAGATACGCAGTATTTT. Translated, it gives CASSQGSTDTQYF.